The sequence of this T cell receptor (beta chain) was determined in a study of patients and donors after allogeneic stem cell transplantation. CDR3 length equals 15 residues. Per the germline V gene, CDR1 is DFQATT and CDR2 is SNEGSKA (reference sequence). Between the trimmed V and J ends, which lost 0 bases and 3 bases, there was a span of 12 bases. TCRdb recomputed calls from the RT-PCR reads with MiXCR, one row per CDR3 protein. The sample carries 400,000 to 500,000 distinct CDR3 sequences, 16% recorded once. Sample: blood, either unsorted or a sorted T cell fraction (not recorded which). The chain links TRBV20-1 to TRBJ2-1, with D perhaps matching TRBD2 (6 bases). This TCR was sampled from a human donor who was either an allogeneic HSCT recipient or a stem cell or donor lymphocyte infusion donor (not recorded which). It is not recorded whose cells these are; they may come from a transplant donor. The CDR3 is CSARDRAGIYNEQFF. The CDR3 nucleotides are TGCAGTGCTAGAGATAGGGCGGGAATCTACAATGAGCAGTTCTTC.